The 17 T cell receptor beta chains in this list originate from one sample, sequenced in a study of blood T cell repertoires in COVID-19. The assay was immunoSEQ multiplex PCR, and TCRdb's table has in-frame clones only and misses some. In the table there are tens of thousands of clones, 70% to 90% of which are singletons. The sample taken for sequencing was peripheral blood. Receptors originate from an elderly woman with COVID-19, enrolled during active disease.

There are many counts of this clone. This chain uses TRBV18 with TRBJ1-5; 12 bases map to TRBD1. V trimming: 3 bases; J trimming: 6 bases; junction bases outside the gene matches: 6. Germline V gene lookup returns CDR1 KGHSH and CDR2 LQKENI. CDR3 size: 16 residues. Here the CDR3 DNA reads TGTGCCAGCTCACCGCCGGGACAGGGGGCGAGTCAGCCCCAGCATTTT. Amino acid sequence: CASSPPGQGASQPQHF.

This clone was seen a single time. This chain links TRBV18 with TRBJ1-3; tentatively, D is TRBD1 (5 bases). The CDR3 has 14 residues. V gave up 3 bases and J gave up 0 bases, with 6 bases separating them. From germline, CDR1 is KGHSH and CDR2 LQKENI. As DNA, the CDR3 is TGTGCCAGCTCACCGGACAACTCTGGAAACACCATATATTTT. It yields the protein CASSPDNSGNTIYF.

The chain couples TRBV27 to TRBJ1-6, with a possible D match to TRBD1 (6 bases). Trimming stripped 3 bases from V and 4 bases from J, with 7 bases between. The germline CDR1 and CDR2 sequences are MNHEY and SMNVEV (reference sequence). The CDR3 totals 14 residues. This CDR3 reads CASSLTGYNSPLHF. CDR3 nucleotides: TGTGCCAGCAGTTTGACAGGTTATAATTCACCCCTCCACTTT.

The genes are TRBV5-1 and TRBJ2-3; possible D gene TRBD2, 5 bases. This CDR3 is 15 amino acids long. Germline lookup yields CDR1 SGHRS and CDR2 YFSETQ. With 5 bases removed from V and 0 bases from J, the gap between germline ends came to 13 bases. The CDR3 region has the DNA TGCGCCAGCAGGTCGGGATTTATGAGCACAGATACGCAGTATTTT. Protein product: CASRSGFMSTDTQYF.

This CDR3 reads CASSKGQAIQETQYF. CDR3 nucleotide sequence: TGTGCCAGCTCAAAGGGACAGGCGATACAAGAGACCCAGTACTTC. J is TRBJ2-5 and V is TRBV18; 8 bases are a match to TRBD1. CDR1 is KGHSH, CDR2 LQKENI, per germline. The CDR3 contains 15 residues. V shed 5 bases and J 2 bases; nucleotides not matched to a gene: 7.

The V call is TRBV9, the J call TRBJ2-1; a possible D gene is TRBD1 (6 bases). The V and J ends lost 5 bases and 9 bases respectively, with 18 bases between them. The CDR3 is 14 amino acids. In germline, CDR1 is SGDLS, CDR2 YYNGEE. The CDR3 nucleotides read TGTGCCAGCAGACCTCCGGGACAAGGTGTTGAGCAGTTCTTC. The encoded protein is CASRPPGQGVEQFF.

The rearrangement links TRBV28 to TRBJ2-2, with TRBD2 matching over 9 bases. Germline values: CDR1 MDHEN, CDR2 SYDVKM. J gave up 5 bases and V 6 bases, and 7 bases lay outside the gene matches. This CDR3 spans 15 amino acids. The CDR3 loop is CASSISGRGTGELFF. CDR3 bases: TGTGCCAGCAGCATTAGCGGGAGAGGTACCGGGGAGCTGTTTTTT.

The chain combines TRBV7-8 with TRBJ2-2, with D unclear. With 5 bases removed from V and 5 bases from J, the gap between germline ends came to 6 bases. Germline lookup yields CDR1 SGHVS and CDR2 FQNEAQ. The CDR3 runs 12 residues. CDR3 residues: CASSPETGELFF. The CDR3 DNA follows: TGTGCCAGCAGCCCAGAAACCGGGGAGCTGTTTTTT. Combining the CDR3 with reference TRBV7-8 and TRBJ2-2 gives the whole variable domain GAGVSQSPRYKVAKRGQDVALRCDPISGHVSLFWYQQALGQGPEFLTYFQNEAQLDKSGLPSDRFFAERPEGSVSTLKIQRTQQEDSAVYLCASSPETGELFFGEGSRLTVL.

The rearrangement joins TRBV5-1 to TRBJ2-4; possibly TRBD2 for D (6 bases). The CDR3 has 13 amino acids. Germline values: CDR1 SGHRS, CDR2 YFSETQ. The V and J ends lost 0 bases and 8 bases respectively, with 9 bases between them. This CDR3 is CASSLGGEDIQYF. The DNA for the CDR3 is TGCGCCAGCAGCTTGGGCGGGGAGGACATTCAGTACTTC.

The chain recombines TRBV11-2 with TRBJ2-1; 11 bases agree with TRBD1. The junction had 8 bases not matched to a gene; V was cut back by 4 bases and J by 6 bases. This CDR3 region has 16 residues. CDR1 is SGHAT, CDR2 FQNNGV, per germline. The CDR3 loop reads CASSSGRTGGLNEQFF. CDR3 nucleotide sequence: TGTGCCAGCAGCTCGGGCCGGACAGGGGGCCTCAATGAGCAGTTCTTC.

This rearrangement joins TRBV19 to TRBJ2-3; 7 bases are a match to TRBD1. Germline V gives CDR1 LNHDA, CDR2 SQIVND (reference sequence). V gave up 5 bases and J gave up 5 bases; unmatched junction bases: 4. This CDR3 contains 13 residues. The CDR3 sequence is CASSPPGGDTQYF. CDR3 bases: TGTGCCAGTAGTCCCCCAGGGGGAGATACGCAGTATTTT.

The V and J genes are TRBV7-6 and TRBJ1-2; 7 bases map to TRBD1. The CDR3 runs to 14 residues. Germline V gives CDR1 SGHVS, CDR2 FNYEAQ. The V gene end was trimmed by 1 base and the J gene end by 7 bases; junction bases not matched to a gene: 6. The CDR3 protein is CASSLGGTVSGYTF. CDR3 DNA sequence: TGTGCCAGCAGCTTAGGTGGGACAGTCAGTGGCTACACCTTC.

The CDR3 region is CATSRDRGRGLSNQPQHF. CDR3 DNA sequence: TGTGCCACCAGCAGAGATCGGGGCAGGGGGCTTAGCAATCAGCCCCAGCATTTT. The chain couples TRBV15 to TRBJ1-5; 8 nucleotides line up with TRBD1. CDR3 length: 18 residues. Trimming cost V 0 bases and J 0 bases; bases outside gene matches: 7. Looked up from germline, CDR1 is LNHNV and CDR2 is YYDKDF (reference sequence).

The CDR3 region has the DNA TGTGCCACCAGCAGTCGACAGGGGGCCGGTGAGCAGTTCTTC. This translates into CATSSRQGAGEQFF. The V call is TRBV15, the J call TRBJ2-1, with TRBD1 matching over 10 bases. V shed 3 bases and J 9 bases; nucleotides not matched to a gene: 5. Germline assignment: CDR1 LNHNV and CDR2 YYDKDF (reference sequence). The CDR3 covers 14 residues.

The gene calls are TRBV4-1 and TRBJ2-2; 8 bases line up with TRBD2. This CDR3 is built from 15 residues. In germline, CDR1 is MGHRA, CDR2 YSYEKL. The J segment lost 7 bases and the V segment lost 1 base, leaving 5 bases of the junction unmatched. The CDR3 is CASSQGPSGGGELFF. CDR3 bases: TGCGCCAGCAGCCAAGGGCCCAGCGGGGGCGGGGAGCTGTTTTTT.

The J gene is TRBJ2-7, the V gene TRBV6-1, with 11 bases identical to TRBD2. Trimming cost V 3 bases and J 7 bases; bases outside gene matches: 8. This CDR3 has 15 residues. Germline CDR1 is MNHNS and CDR2 is SASEGT. This CDR3 is CASSETSGVRGEQYF. The CDR3 nucleotides read TGTGCCAGCAGTGAGACTAGCGGGGTAAGAGGGGAGCAGTACTTC.

This chain joins TRBV9 and TRBJ1-5; perhaps TRBD1 as D (5 bases). The V end lost 3 bases, the J end lost 3 bases, and 7 bases lay between the germline ends. Per germline, CDR1 SGDLS and CDR2 YYNGEE. The CDR3 consists of 13 residues. The CDR3 here is CASSAGSNQPQHF. The CDR3 region has the DNA TGTGCCAGCAGCGCAGGGTCCAATCAGCCCCAGCATTTT.